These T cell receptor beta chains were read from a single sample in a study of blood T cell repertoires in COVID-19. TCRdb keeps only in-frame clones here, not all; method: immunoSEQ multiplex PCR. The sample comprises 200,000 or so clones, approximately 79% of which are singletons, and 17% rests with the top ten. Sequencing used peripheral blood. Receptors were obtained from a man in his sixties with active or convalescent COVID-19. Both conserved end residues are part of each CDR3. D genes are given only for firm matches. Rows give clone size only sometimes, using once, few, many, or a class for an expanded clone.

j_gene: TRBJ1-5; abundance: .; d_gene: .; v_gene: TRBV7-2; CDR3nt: TGTGCCAGCTCCCCGGTCAGGGGAGCTCGCAATCAGCCCCAGCATTTT; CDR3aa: CASSPVRGARNQPQHF
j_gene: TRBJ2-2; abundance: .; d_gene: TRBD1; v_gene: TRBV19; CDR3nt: TGTGCCAGTAGTGAGACAGGGGCGCATTGGAACACCGGGGAGCTGTTTTTT; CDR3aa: CASSETGAHWNTGELFF
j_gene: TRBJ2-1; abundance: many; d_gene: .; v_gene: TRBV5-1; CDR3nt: TGCGCCAGCAGCTTGGGGCTAGGCGTTTACAATGAGCAGTTCTTC; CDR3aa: CASSLGLGVYNEQFF
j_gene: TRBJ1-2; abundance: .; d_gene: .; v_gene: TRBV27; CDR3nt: TGTGCCAGCAGTTTATCGATGGAGTCCTATGGCTACACCTTC; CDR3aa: CASSLSMESYGYTF
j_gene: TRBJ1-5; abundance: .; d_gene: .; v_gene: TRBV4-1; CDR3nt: TGCGCCAGCAGCCAAGTTTCACAGGTCAATCAGCCCCAGCATTTT; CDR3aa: CASSQVSQVNQPQHF
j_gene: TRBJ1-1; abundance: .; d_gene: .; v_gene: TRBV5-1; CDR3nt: TGCGCCAGCAGCTTTCTTGGGGCCCCTGAAGCTTTCTTT; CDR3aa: CASSFLGAPEAFF
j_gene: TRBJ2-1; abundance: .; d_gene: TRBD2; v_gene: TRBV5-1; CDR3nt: TGCGCCAGCAGCTTGGGACTAGCGGGCCTGAATGAGCAGTTCTTC; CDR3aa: CASSLGLAGLNEQFF
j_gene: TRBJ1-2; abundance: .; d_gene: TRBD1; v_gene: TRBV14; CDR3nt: TGTGCCAGCAGCCGCCTGGTGACAGGGGTCGACTATGGCTACACCTTC; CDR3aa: CASSRLVTGVDYGYTF
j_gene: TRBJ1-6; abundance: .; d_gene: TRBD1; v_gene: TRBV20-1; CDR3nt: TGCAGTGCTAGTCCACTCCGGGACAGTAATTCACCCCTCCACTTT; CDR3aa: CSASPLRDSNSPLHF
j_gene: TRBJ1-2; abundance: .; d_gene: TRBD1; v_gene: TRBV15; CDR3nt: TGTGCCACCAGCAGACCTCGGACAGGGAACTATGGCTACACCTTC; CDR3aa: CATSRPRTGNYGYTF
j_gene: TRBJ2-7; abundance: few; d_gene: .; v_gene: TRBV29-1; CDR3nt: TGCAGCGTTGGAGACGCTCGCGGGGAGCAGTACTTC; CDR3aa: CSVGDARGEQYF
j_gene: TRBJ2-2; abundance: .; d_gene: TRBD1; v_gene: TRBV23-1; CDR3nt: TGCGCCAGCAGTCAATCGCGGACAGGGGAGCACGGGGAGCTGTTTTTT; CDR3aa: CASSQSRTGEHGELFF
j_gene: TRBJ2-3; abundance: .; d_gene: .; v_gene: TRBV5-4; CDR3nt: TGTGCCAGCACCGGGAAGGGCACAGATACGCAGTATTTT; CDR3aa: CASTGKGTDTQYF
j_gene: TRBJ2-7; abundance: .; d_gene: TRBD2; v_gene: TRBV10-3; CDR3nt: TGTGCCATCAGTGACCTCGAGCTGACTAGCAGTTACGAGCAGTACTTC; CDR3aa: CAISDLELTSSYEQYF
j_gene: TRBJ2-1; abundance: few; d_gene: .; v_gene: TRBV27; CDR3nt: TGTGCCAGCAGCTCTAGAGGTAGTGAGCAGTTCTTC; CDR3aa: CASSSRGSEQFF
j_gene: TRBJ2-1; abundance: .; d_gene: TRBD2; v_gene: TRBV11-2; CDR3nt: TGTGCCAGCAGCTTAGGAGGGTCTAGCGGGTCGGCTGAGCAGTTCTTC; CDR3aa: CASSLGGSSGSAEQFF
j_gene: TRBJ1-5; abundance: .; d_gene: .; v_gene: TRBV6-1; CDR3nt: TGTGCCAGCAGTGATTTCTCGAGGGGGAAATTATATAGCAATCAGCCCCAGCATTTT; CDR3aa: CASSDFSRGKLYSNQPQHF
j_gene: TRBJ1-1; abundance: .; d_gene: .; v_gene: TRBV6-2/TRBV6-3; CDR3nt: TGTGCCAGCAGTTCTCAGGGCGACACTGAAGCTTTCTTT; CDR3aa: CASSSQGDTEAFF
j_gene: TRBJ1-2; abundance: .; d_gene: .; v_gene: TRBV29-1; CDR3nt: TGCAGCGTTGAAAGTACGGGGGGGTCCAATGGTTACACCTTC; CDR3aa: CSVESTGGSNGYTF
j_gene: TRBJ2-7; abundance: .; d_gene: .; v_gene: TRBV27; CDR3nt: TGTGCCAGCAGTTTAAGATTTACTGGCGAGCAGTACTTC; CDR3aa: CASSLRFTGEQYF
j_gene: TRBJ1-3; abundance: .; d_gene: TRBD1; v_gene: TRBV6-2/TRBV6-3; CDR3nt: TGTGCCAGCAGTTTCCGGACAGGATCTGGAAACACCATATATTTT; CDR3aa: CASSFRTGSGNTIYF
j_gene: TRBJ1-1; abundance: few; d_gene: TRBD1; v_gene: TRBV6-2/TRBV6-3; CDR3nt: TGTGCCAGCAGCTCCATGGGGACAGGGGAGGCGGACACTGAAGCTTTCTTT; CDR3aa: CASSSMGTGEADTEAFF
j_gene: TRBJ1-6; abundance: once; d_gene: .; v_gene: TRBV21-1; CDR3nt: TGTGCCAGCAGCAAAGTATCGGAGAGCTCCTATAATTCACCCCTCCACTTT; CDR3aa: CASSKVSESSYNSPLHF
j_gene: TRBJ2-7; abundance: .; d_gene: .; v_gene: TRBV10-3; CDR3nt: TGTGCCATCAGTGAGTCCCGTGAGGAGTACGAGCAGTACTTC; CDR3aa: CAISESREEYEQYF
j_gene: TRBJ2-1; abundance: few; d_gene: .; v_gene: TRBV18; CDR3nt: TGTGCCAGCTCACCCCAGTTAGGACAGACAGAGCAGTTCTTC; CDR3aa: CASSPQLGQTEQFF
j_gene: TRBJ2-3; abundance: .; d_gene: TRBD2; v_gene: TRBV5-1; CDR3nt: TGCGCCAGCAGCTTGGCCACTAGCGGGAGAGCAGATACGCAGTATTTT; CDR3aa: CASSLATSGRADTQYF
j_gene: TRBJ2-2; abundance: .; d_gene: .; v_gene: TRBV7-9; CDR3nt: TGTGCCAGCAGCTTAGCGCAGGCAGGTACCGGGGAGCTGTTTTTT; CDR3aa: CASSLAQAGTGELFF
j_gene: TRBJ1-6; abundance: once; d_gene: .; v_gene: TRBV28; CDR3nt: TGTGCCAGCAGCTTCAATTCACCCCTCCACTTT; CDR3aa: CASSFNSPLHF
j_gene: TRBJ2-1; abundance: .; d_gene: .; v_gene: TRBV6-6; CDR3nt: TGTGCCAGCACCAAGTTACAGGGAGAGCAGTTCTTC; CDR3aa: CASTKLQGEQFF
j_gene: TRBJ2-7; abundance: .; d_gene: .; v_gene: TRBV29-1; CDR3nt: TGCAGCGTTTTGGCAGGGAAGTACGAGCAGTACTTC; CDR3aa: CSVLAGKYEQYF
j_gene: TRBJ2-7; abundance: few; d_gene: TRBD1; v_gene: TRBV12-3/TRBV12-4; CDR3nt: TGTGCCAGCAGCCGGGACAGGGGCTACGAGCAGTACTTC; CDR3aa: CASSRDRGYEQYF
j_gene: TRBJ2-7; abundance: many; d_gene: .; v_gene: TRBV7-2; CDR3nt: TGTGCCAGCACCCGGAGGGGCTCCTACGAGCAGTACTTC; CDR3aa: CASTRRGSYEQYF
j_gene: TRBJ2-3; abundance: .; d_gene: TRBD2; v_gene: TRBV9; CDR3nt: TGTGCCAGCAGCGCCACGCGGACTAGCGGGAGCGGAGATACGCAGTATTTT; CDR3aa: CASSATRTSGSGDTQYF
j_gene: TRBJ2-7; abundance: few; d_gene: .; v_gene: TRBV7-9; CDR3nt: TGTGCCAGCAGCTTACCCAGCTCCTACGAGCAGTACTTC; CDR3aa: CASSLPSSYEQYF
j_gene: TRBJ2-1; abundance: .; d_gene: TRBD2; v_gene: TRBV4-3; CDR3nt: TGCGCCAGCAGCCAAGAGAGGGCTAGCGGGCCCAATGAGCAGTTCTTC; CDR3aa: CASSQERASGPNEQFF
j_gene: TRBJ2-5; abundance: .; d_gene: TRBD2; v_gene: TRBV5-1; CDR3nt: TGCGCCAGCAGCCCCCGACCGAGCGGGACCCAGTCCCAGTACTTC; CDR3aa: CASSPRPSGTQSQYF
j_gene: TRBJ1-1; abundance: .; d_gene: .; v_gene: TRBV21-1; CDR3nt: TGTGCCAGCAGCGCCGCCGAAGGGGCCGGCACTGAAGCTTTCTTT; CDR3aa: CASSAAEGAGTEAFF
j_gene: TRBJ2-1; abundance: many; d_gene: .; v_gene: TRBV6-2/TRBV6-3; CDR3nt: TGTGCCAGCAGTTACGGGAACAGGGCGAATGAGCAGTTCTTC; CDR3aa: CASSYGNRANEQFF
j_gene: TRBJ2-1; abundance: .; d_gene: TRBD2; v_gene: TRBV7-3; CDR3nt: TGTGCCAGCAGCTCAGGACTAGCGGGAGATGAGCAGTTCTTC; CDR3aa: CASSSGLAGDEQFF
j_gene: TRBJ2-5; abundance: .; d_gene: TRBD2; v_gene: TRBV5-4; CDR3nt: TGTGCCAGCAGCTCAACTAGCGGACAAGAGACCCAGTACTTC; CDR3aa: CASSSTSGQETQYF
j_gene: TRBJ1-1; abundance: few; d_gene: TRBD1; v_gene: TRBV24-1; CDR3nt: TGTGCCACCAGTGAGGGGACAGCGAACACTGAAGCTTTCTTT; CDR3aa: CATSEGTANTEAFF
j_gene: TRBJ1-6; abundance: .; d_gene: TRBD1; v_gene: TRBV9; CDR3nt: TGTGCCAGCAGCGTGGGGACAGGAGGGTCACCCCTCCACTTT; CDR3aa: CASSVGTGGSPLHF
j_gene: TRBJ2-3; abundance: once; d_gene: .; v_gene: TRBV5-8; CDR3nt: TGTGCCAGCAGCCAAAGACAGGGCACAGATACGCAGTATTTT; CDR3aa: CASSQRQGTDTQYF
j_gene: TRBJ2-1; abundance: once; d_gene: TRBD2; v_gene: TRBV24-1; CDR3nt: TGTGCCACCAGTGACGCGCTAGCGGTCCGGAGCTCCTACAATGAGCAGTTCTTC; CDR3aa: CATSDALAVRSSYNEQFF
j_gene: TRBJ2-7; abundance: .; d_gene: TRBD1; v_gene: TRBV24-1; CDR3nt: TGTGCCACCAGTGATCCCGGGACAGGCACCTACGAGCAGTACTTC; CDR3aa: CATSDPGTGTYEQYF
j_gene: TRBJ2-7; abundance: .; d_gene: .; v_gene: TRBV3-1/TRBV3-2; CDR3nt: TGTGCCAGCAGCCAAGATCGAGGCTATAGGCTGTACTTC; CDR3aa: CASSQDRGYRLYF
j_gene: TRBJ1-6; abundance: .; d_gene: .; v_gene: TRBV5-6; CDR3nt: TGTGCCAGCAGCTTGGGGGCAGGGAAAATAAATTCACCCCTCCACTTT; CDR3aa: CASSLGAGKINSPLHF
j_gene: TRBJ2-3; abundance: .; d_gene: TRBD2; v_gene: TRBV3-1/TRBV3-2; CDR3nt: TGTGCCAGCAGCCCCCTCTGGGCGGGAGGGTCTAGCACAGATACGCAGTATTTT; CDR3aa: CASSPLWAGGSSTDTQYF
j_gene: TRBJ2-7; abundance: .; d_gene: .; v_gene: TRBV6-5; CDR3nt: TGTGCCAGCAGTTACTCGAGTGTAAGCTCCTACGAGCAGTACTTC; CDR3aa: CASSYSSVSSYEQYF
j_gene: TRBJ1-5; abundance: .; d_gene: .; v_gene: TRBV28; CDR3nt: TGTGCCAGCAGTTCCTTAGTAGTGCCTAATCTGCCCCAGCATTTT; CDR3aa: CASSSLVVPNLPQHF